This TCR beta chain came from a study of T cell responses to AZD1222 COVID-19 vaccine (dated by TCRdb to the early 2020s). Describing the broader study: AZD1222 recipients whose second dose came at about 4 weeks and those whose second dose came at about 12 weeks were combined into one group, since spike-specific TCR depth and breadth did not differ between the two schedules. Trial participants were enrolled into age subgroups of 18-55, 56-69 and 70-plus years, which contained around 150, 29 and 61 TCR-sequenced participants, respectively. A total of over 230 trial participants underwent TCR sequencing, of whom about 200 had received two doses of AZD1222 and about 26 had received two doses of the MenACWY control vaccine. Results and caveats for the whole study, not just this receptor: After two AZD1222 doses, both the breadth and the depth of spike-specific TCRs were significantly higher than at day 0 and than in MenACWY recipients. Because no day 14 peak-response samples were available, the repertoires could be characterized only after the peak T cell response. Vaccine-associated CD4 TCRs spanned the whole spike protein, with dominant responses in regions 160-218 and 743-854. The 56-69-year group was small, and its depth increase did not reach significance, likely because of low power. Conclusions about previously exposed vaccinees were limited because only six or seven AZD1222 recipients were SARS-CoV-2 seropositive at baseline. Reportedly, close to half of the unique spike-specific TCRs recognized epitopes lying outside the regions that are mutated in the B.1.351 and B.1.1.7 variants. Participants were mostly white British and included more females than males, and it was suggested by the authors that clonal diversity may have been underestimated.

This specimen's time point label, interpreted: baseline before first vaccination. Samples from vaccinated people were obtained from the UK trials COV001 and COV002, which included a single-blind randomized controlled phase 2/3 trial of AZD1222 (ChAdOx1 nCoV-19) in healthy adults. For TCRbeta chain sequencing, PBMC samples from trial participants were taken at day 0 and at day 28 after the second dose. In its sample, this clone was seen once. There is no known antigen for this receptor. Qualities for individual bases were not recorded, and no much larger clone is one base off. The CDR3 regions of human TCRbeta chains were subjected to immunosequencing. The paper's processing steps were these. Repertoire TCRs were matched against a reference library of SARS-CoV-2-specific TCRs generated with the MIRA antigen-specificity platform. Breadth was defined as the fraction of unique TCRs that were SARS-CoV-2-associated. Depth was defined as the fraction of total T cells that were SARS-CoV-2-associated. Using the MIRA data, each spike-specific TCR was mapped to the spike region that the TCR reacts to and placed in a CD4 or CD8 class. Log10-transformed breadth and depth values were compared by one-way ANOVA with Sidak's multiple comparisons tests. Not all clones reach the TCRdb copy of this immuneACCESS table, which keeps in-frame sequences only. Checked studies attribute under half of the gap to unresolved V genes and leave the rest unexplained. V and J calls and clone size are those listed in that table; D and trimming were worked out from the DNA. In all, the sample holds around 160,000 clones, and about nine tenths of those were seen once. In total, the top ten clones hold more than 5.5% of the sample.

The CDR3 spans 12 residues, from the cysteine through the phenylalanine. The retained sequence is limited to the CDR3, 36 bases, with the frame set at the first base. V lost 5 bases and J lost 7 bases; the stretch between them is 8 bases long. CDR1 and CDR2 are read off the germline V gene as MDHEN and SYDVKM. This material consisted of peripheral blood, taken on day 0 of AZD1222 vaccination. The receptor chain draws on TRBV28 and TRBJ1-4, with no confidently assigned D gene. This clonotype was sampled from an adult in good health. The CDR3 region has the sequence CASSLRFEKLFF. In nucleotide form, the sequence is TGTGCCAGCAGTCTTCGTTTTGAAAAACTGTTTTTT.